This passage covers 29 T cell receptor beta chains from one sample sequenced in a study of T cell repertoires in cytomegalovirus infection. These TCRs are of unknown antigen specificity. Using its own MiXCR run on the reads, TCRdb lists one record per CDR3 protein. The table has hundreds of thousands of distinct CDR3 sequences, under 45% seen once. The sample consisted of cultured PBMCs, taken from culture after CMV antigen stimulation. The receptors originated from a human donor in good health (CMV status not recorded). Some clones in this sample may be carry-over from other donors' samples.

This clonotype was counted only a few times. The chain has TRBV6-1 and TRBJ2-3; D gene unclear. Trimming took off 5 bases at V and 0 bases at J, with 12 bases between the two ends. Germline CDR1 is MNHNS and CDR2 is SASEGT. The CDR3 length is 15 residues. CDR3 DNA sequence: TGTGCCAGCAGTCCAAACACCCCTAGCACAGATACGCAGTATTTT. Its translation: CASSPNTPSTDTQYF.

The CDR3 sequence: CASSLGGSGHNEQFF. CDR3 in DNA: TGCGCCAGCAGCTTGGGCGGGAGTGGTCACAATGAGCAGTTCTTC. This sequence joins TRBV5-1 and TRBJ2-1; 7 nucleotides match TRBD2. J was trimmed by 5 bases and V by 0 bases; bases with no gene match: 5. The CDR3 contains 15 residues. Germline lookup yields CDR1 SGHRS and CDR2 YFSETQ. The whole variable domain, filled in from reference TRBV5-1 and TRBJ2-1, reads KAGVTQTPRYLIKTRGQQVTLSCSPISGHRSVSWYQQTPGQGLQFLFEYFSETQRNKGNFPGRFSGRQFSNSRSEMNVSTLELGDSALYLCASSLGGSGHNEQFFGPGTRLTVL.

This chain connects TRBV11-2 to TRBJ1-3; D might be TRBD1 (5 bases). CDR1 SGHAT and CDR2 FQNNGV come from the germline V gene. V gave up 5 bases and J gave up 0 bases, with 11 bases separating them. CDR3 length: 15 residues. CDR3 region: CASSPRGNSGNTIYF. In DNA form, the CDR3 reads TGTGCCAGCAGCCCACGGGGGAACTCTGGAAACACCATATATTTT.

The chain couples TRBV7-6 to TRBJ2-2; a weak D match, TRBD2 (5 bases). CDR3 length: 12 residues. Trimming took off 4 bases at V and 7 bases at J, with 7 bases between the two ends. CDR1 and CDR2 (germline): SGHVS, FNYEAQ. The CDR3 DNA reads as TGTGCCAGCAGCTCGAGGGTCGGGGAGCTGTTTTTT. Amino acid sequence: CASSSRVGELFF.

The rearrangement uses TRBV19 and TRBJ2-5; maybe TRBD2 (5 bases). Trimming left V 5 bases short and J 5 bases short, with 15 bases between. The CDR3 loop spans 14 amino acids. Germline V CDR1 and CDR2: LNHDA, SQIVND (reference sequence). CDR3 in DNA: TGTGCCAGTAGTGCGCTACGAGGGATCGAGACCCAGTACTTC. This encodes CASSALRGIETQYF.

A few counts support this clonotype. CDR3 sequence: CASSLAEGLDTQYF. The CDR3 DNA reads TGTGCCAGCAGCTTAGCGGAAGGGCTCGATACGCAGTATTTT. The chain uses TRBV7-9 and TRBJ2-3; D gene unclear. The CDR3 contains 14 residues. With 0 bases removed from V and 6 bases from J, the gap between germline ends came to 10 bases. Germline CDR1 reads SEHNR; CDR2 reads FQNEAQ (reference sequence).

The chain carries TRBV12-3 or TRBV12-4 and TRBJ1-5; no clear D. This CDR3 is built from 14 residues. Deletions cut 3 bases from V and 4 bases from J, with 10 bases between. The CDR3 sequence: CASSLETANQPQHF. CDR3 in DNA: TGTGCCAGCAGTTTGGAAACAGCAAATCAGCCCCAGCATTTT.

This chain joins TRBV11-2 and TRBJ2-7, with TRBD2 matching over 7 bases. The CDR3 is made up of 14 amino acids. Germline-derived CDR1 and CDR2 are SGHAT and FQNNGV. V trimming: 5 bases; J trimming: 0 bases; junction bases outside the gene matches: 4. The CDR3 region is CASSPRDYSYEQYF. The CDR3 nucleotides are TGTGCCAGCAGCCCCCGGGACTACTCCTACGAGCAGTACTTC.

In its sample, this clonotype was seen a few times. The rearrangement joins TRBV7-2 to TRBJ2-2; D ambiguous. The CDR3 is 12 amino acids. Germline loops: CDR1 SGHTA, CDR2 FQGNSA. V was clipped by 3 bases and J by 6 bases, with 5 bases between them. The CDR3 DNA follows: TGTGCCAGCAGCTTCCTGTCCGGGGAGCTGTTTTTT. Translation: CASSFLSGELFF.

This clonotype was detected a few times. The chain has TRBV7-2 and TRBJ1-1; 9 bases are shared with TRBD1. The germline V gene has CDR1 SGHTA and CDR2 FQGNSA. The CDR3 loop spans 14 amino acids. Trimming took 2 bases from V and 3 from J; bases not matched to a gene: 1. DNA of the CDR3: TGTGCCAGCAGCTTATACAGGGGGCACACTGAAGCTTTCTTT. This gives the protein CASSLYRGHTEAFF.

The genes are TRBV6-6 and TRBJ1-2; 10 bases are a match to TRBD1. Looked up from germline, CDR1 is MNHNY and CDR2 is SVGAGI (reference sequence). V trimming: 6 bases; J trimming: 8 bases; junction bases outside the gene matches: 6. CDR3 length: 13 residues. In DNA, the CDR3 is TGTGCCAGCAGACCGGACAGGGGGAGAGGCTACACCTTC. It yields the protein CASRPDRGRGYTF.

The chain employs TRBV7-6 and TRBJ2-3; 7 nucleotides line up with TRBD2. CDR1 and CDR2 (germline): SGHVS, FNYEAQ. V shed 1 base, J shed 9 bases, and the junction held 16 bases outside the gene matches. This CDR3 contains 17 residues. Written as DNA, the CDR3 is TGTGCCAGCAGCTTAGACCATAGCGGGTATTCAGTAGACACGCAGTATTTT. Its protein product is CASSLDHSGYSVDTQYF.

The genes are TRBV6-2 or TRBV6-3 and TRBJ2-3, with TRBD2 matching 7 bases. This CDR3 has 17 amino acids. Germline lookup yields CDR1 MNHEY and CDR2 SVGEGT. Trimming took 4 bases from V and 6 from J; bases not matched to a gene: 16. CDR3 residues: CASSSQSGTSEADTQYF. In nucleotides, the CDR3 is TGTGCCAGCAGTTCGCAAAGCGGTACTAGCGAAGCGGATACGCAGTATTTT.

This clonotype was seen repeatedly, ten times or more. This chain joins TRBV7-2 and TRBJ2-2, with 10 bases lining up with TRBD2. CDR1 SGHTA and CDR2 FQGNSA come from the germline V gene. The CDR3 is 16 amino acids. V trimming: 5 bases; J trimming: 5 bases; junction bases outside the gene matches: 8. The CDR3 coding sequence is TGTGCCAGCAGCATGCGGTTGGGACTAGCGACCGGGGAGCTGTTTTTT. Translated: CASSMRLGLATGELFF.

The gene calls are TRBV23-1 and TRBJ2-5; 7 nucleotides agree with TRBD2. TRBV23-1 is an ORF, with its function uncertain. There are 15 residues in the CDR3. After removal of 7 bases from V and 6 bases from J, the junction contained 14 bases not matched to a gene. The CDR3 sequence: CASIPGLVSIKTQYF. The CDR3, as DNA: TGCGCCAGCATCCCCGGACTAGTTTCCATTAAGACCCAGTACTTC.

The chain is built from TRBV2 and TRBJ1-1; D is unclear. The germline V gene encodes CDR1 SNHLY and CDR2 FYNNEI. The CDR3 covers 11 residues. V was clipped by 7 bases and J by 7 bases, with 10 bases between them. The DNA for the CDR3 is TGTGCCAGCAAAGTGCTTTATGAAGCTTTCTTT. Amino acids: CASKVLYEAFF.

The CDR3 reads CASRETGGIEAFF. CDR3 bases: TGTGCCAGCAGGGAAACAGGAGGTATTGAAGCTTTCTTT. The chain carries TRBV6-6 and TRBJ1-1; the D gene is possibly TRBD1 (5 bases). The CDR3 is 13 amino acids. Germline V CDR1 and CDR2: MNHNY, SVGAGI (reference sequence). Trimming took 6 bases from V and 7 from J, leaving 15 bases between them.

This clonotype was observed a few times. The V gene is TRBV12-3 or TRBV12-4, the J gene TRBJ2-1; 8 bases agree with TRBD2. The CDR3 has 15 amino acids. The V gene end was trimmed by 6 bases and the J gene end by 3 bases; junction bases not matched to a gene: 7. As DNA, the CDR3 is TGTGCCAGCAGGAAAAGCGGGGGCCTCTACAATGAGCAGTTCTTC. This gives the protein CASRKSGGLYNEQFF.

In its sample, this clonotype was seen a few times. The rearrangement links TRBV7-9 to TRBJ1-3; D not resolved. The CDR3 contains 15 residues. Trimming shortened V by 3 bases and J by 0 bases, and 9 bases separated the two germline ends. Germline V lookup: CDR1 SEHNR, CDR2 FQNEAQ (reference sequence). The CDR3 reads CASSFLGFSGNTIYF. The DNA for the CDR3 is TGTGCCAGCAGCTTTCTCGGCTTCTCTGGAAACACCATATATTTT.

The genes are TRBV3-1 and TRBJ2-5; 9 bases are shared with TRBD2. The ends lost 6 bases at V and 5 bases at J; junction bases unmatched: 10. The germline CDR1 and CDR2 sequences are LGHDT and YNNKEL (reference sequence). The CDR3 contains 15 residues. The CDR3 sequence is CASSPTSGAGETQYF. CDR3 in DNA: TGTGCCAGCAGTCCGACTAGCGGTGCAGGGGAGACCCAGTACTTC.

This clonotype was observed many times. The J gene is TRBJ2-4, the V gene TRBV7-2; D is unresolved. Trimming took 5 bases from V and 6 from J, leaving 8 bases between them. In germline, CDR1 is SGHTA, CDR2 FQGNSA. This CDR3 contains 12 residues. The CDR3 DNA is TGTGCCAGCAGCCAAATCCTAAACATTCAGTACTTC. Protein sequence: CASSQILNIQYF.

This clonotype was counted a single time. This rearrangement joins TRBV2 to TRBJ2-7; D not certain. CDR3 length equals 12 residues. Germline V gene data show CDR1 as SNHLY and CDR2 as FYNNEI. Deletions cut 2 bases from V and 12 bases from J, with 14 bases between. Here the CDR3 reads CASSERPGRPYF. The CDR3 DNA reads as TGTGCCAGCAGTGAACGGCCCGGGCGACCGTACTTC.

The V and J genes are TRBV6-1 and TRBJ2-3; D not resolved. The length of the CDR3 is 15 residues. CDR1 MNHNS and CDR2 SASEGT come from the germline V gene. V lost 7 bases and J 4 bases, leaving 18 bases between the germline ends. This chain's CDR3 is CASTTRILTPDTQYF. The CDR3 nucleotides are TGTGCCAGCACTACGAGAATACTCACCCCAGATACGCAGTATTTT.

The rearrangement uses TRBV12-3 or TRBV12-4 and TRBJ2-6; D remains ambiguous. This CDR3 is built from 13 residues. V was trimmed by 8 bases and J by 0 bases, leaving 5 bases between them. The CDR3 loop reads CASAYSGANVLTF. The CDR3 DNA sequence: TGTGCCAGCGCCTACTCTGGGGCCAACGTCCTGACTTTC.

The chain carries TRBV12-3 or TRBV12-4 and TRBJ2-7; 9 nucleotides match TRBD2. V lost 7 bases and J lost 5; bases outside the gene matches: 6. The CDR3 has 13 residues. Written as DNA, the CDR3 is TGTGCCAGCACCATAGCGGGAGATCACGAGCAGTACTTC. This encodes CASTIAGDHEQYF.

In this sample, this clonotype turned up a few times. The chain couples TRBV11-2 to TRBJ1-1, with D possibly being TRBD1 (5 bases). This CDR3 comprises 13 residues. Germline assignment: CDR1 SGHAT and CDR2 FQNNGV. V lost 1 base and J lost 11, with 14 bases in between. The chain's CDR3 is CASSLVDSSGAFF. The CDR3 DNA sequence: TGTGCCAGCAGCTTAGTCGACAGTTCAGGGGCTTTCTTT.

This clonotype occurred many times. The chain couples TRBV7-2 to TRBJ2-5; the D call may be TRBD1 or TRBD2 (6 bases each). This CDR3 region has 14 residues. The germline V gene has CDR1 SGHTA and CDR2 FQGNSA. The V end lost 5 bases, the J end lost 1 base, and 11 bases lay between the germline ends. In DNA form, the CDR3 reads TGTGCCAGCAGCCCACGGGGGCTCCAAGAGACCCAGTACTTC. Amino acids: CASSPRGLQETQYF.

Only a few counts were recorded for this clonotype. This chain uses TRBV7-2 with TRBJ2-1; no reliable D call. Trimming stripped 1 base from V and 6 bases from J, with 13 bases between. Germline CDR1 reads SGHTA; CDR2 reads FQGNSA. The length of the CDR3 is 15 residues. CDR3 loop: CASSLEVFGVNEQFF. For the CDR3, the DNA is TGTGCCAGCAGCTTAGAAGTCTTTGGGGTCAATGAGCAGTTCTTC.

The chain combines TRBV28 with TRBJ1-1; 9 bases map to TRBD1. V dropped 7 bases and J dropped 4; count of bases not matched to a gene: 10. Germline V gives CDR1 MDHEN, CDR2 SYDVKM. This CDR3 contains 15 residues. The CDR3 is CASTAGQGRSTEAFF. CDR3 nucleotide sequence: TGTGCCAGCACAGCGGGACAGGGTAGGAGCACTGAAGCTTTCTTT.